Presented here are 25 T cell receptor beta chains from one specimen sequenced in a study of blood T cell repertoires in COVID-19 (TCRdb year 2020). Library preparation was by the immunoSEQ multiplex PCR assay. TCRdb carries this immuneACCESS record with in-frame sequences only. Its versions omit some clonotypes, under half of them owing to an unresolved V gene in the studies checked, with the rest unexplained. This sample lists more than 95,000 clones; 90% were detected once. 1.8% of the sample rests with the top ten. The sample was peripheral blood. The receptors here all came from a human donor with active COVID-19. The donor label of this sample is uncertain.

This chain uses TRBV7-9 with TRBJ2-3; 9 nucleotides align to TRBD2. V was pared by 5 bases and J by 5 bases, with 8 bases of the junction left unmatched. From germline, CDR1 is SEHNR and CDR2 FQNEAQ (reference sequence). The CDR3 runs to 15 residues. The DNA of the CDR3 is TGTGCCAGCAGCAGCCTCGCGGGGGGGCAAGATACGCAGTATTTT. It yields the protein CASSSLAGGQDTQYF.

The chain's CDR3 is CASSHMSRLNTEAFF. The CDR3 coding sequence is TGTGCCAGCAGCCATATGTCGAGGCTTAACACTGAAGCTTTCTTT. The chain joins TRBV6-2 or TRBV6-3 to TRBJ1-1; no clear D. The CDR3 sequence is 15 residues long. The germline gives CDR1 MNHEY, CDR2 SVGEGT. V was pared by 6 bases and J by 2 bases, with 16 bases between.

The chain carries TRBV27 and TRBJ2-3, with TRBD1 matching 7 bases. V was clipped by 5 bases and J by 11 bases; unmatched bases: 7. The CDR3 runs to 12 residues. The germline V gene has CDR1 MNHEY and CDR2 SMNVEV (reference sequence). CDR3 in DNA: TGTGCCAGCAGTCCCCGACAGGGCAAGCAGTATTTT. Protein: CASSPRQGKQYF.

This chain links TRBV11-3 with TRBJ2-1, with a weak D call TRBD2 (6 bases). CDR3 length: 13 residues. Germline V CDR1 and CDR2: SGHNT, YENEEA. Deletions cut 0 bases from V and 8 bases from J, with 8 bases between. The CDR3 loop is CASSLEGGDEQFF. The DNA of the CDR3 is TGTGCCAGCAGCTTAGAGGGGGGTGATGAGCAGTTCTTC.

The chain uses TRBV7-9 and TRBJ2-7; 9 nucleotides agree with TRBD1. The ends lost 5 bases at V and 5 bases at J; junction bases unmatched: 7. Germline CDR1 and CDR2: SEHNR and FQNEAQ (reference sequence). The CDR3 spans 14 residues. The CDR3, as DNA: TGTGCCAGCAGCACACGGACAGGGGAGGACGAGCAGTACTTC. Its translation: CASSTRTGEDEQYF.

The V gene is TRBV10-1, the J gene TRBJ1-6, with TRBD1 identical over 7 bases. The CDR3 length is 18 residues. Trimming took 7 bases from V and 4 from J; bases not matched to a gene: 16. Germline V CDR1 and CDR2: WNHNN, SYGVQD (reference sequence). CDR3 residues: CASKKQGHPCRYNSPLHF. The CDR3 DNA reads TGCGCCAGCAAAAAACAGGGGCACCCCTGCCGATATAATTCACCCCTCCACTTT.

The chain links TRBV4-1 to TRBJ1-2; TRBD1 might be the D (5 bases). V lost 7 bases and J 0 bases, leaving 15 bases between the germline ends. Germline CDR1 reads MGHRA; CDR2 reads YSYEKL. The CDR3 loop spans 15 amino acids. The CDR3 reads CASTRDFTPNYGYTF. The CDR3 DNA sequence: TGCGCCAGCACAAGGGACTTCACACCTAACTATGGCTACACCTTC.

Only one count was recorded for this clone. The chain couples TRBV5-1 to TRBJ2-5; 8 positions match TRBD2. The germline gives CDR1 SGHRS, CDR2 YFSETQ. J was trimmed by 5 bases and V by 8 bases; bases with no gene match: 8. This CDR3 has 13 amino acids. This chain's CDR3 is CASAGLGGETQYF. The CDR3 DNA is TGCGCCAGTGCGGGACTAGGGGGGGAGACCCAGTACTTC.

The rearrangement links TRBV28 to TRBJ1-6; no firm D call. This CDR3 region has 16 residues. Looked up from germline, CDR1 is MDHEN and CDR2 is SYDVKM. The V end lost 3 bases, the J end lost 5 bases, and 14 bases lay between the germline ends. CDR3 protein: CASSFRLHRNNSPLHF. DNA of the CDR3: TGTGCCAGCAGTTTCAGATTGCACCGCAATAATTCACCCCTCCACTTT.

A single count supports this clone. A read error may account for a junction end that differs from germline. V is TRBV7-7 and J is TRBJ2-1, with 9 bases that match TRBD1. The CDR3 totals 16 residues. CDR1 is SSHAT and CDR2 is FNYEAQ in the germline V gene (reference sequence). The CDR3 is CASSLALAQGAGEQFF. As DNA, the CDR3 is TGTGCTAGCAGCTTAGCGCTGGCACAGGGGGCGGGAGAGCAGTTCTTC.

The J gene is TRBJ1-6, the V gene TRBV6-5; D possibly corresponds to TRBD1 (5 bases). Germline assignment: CDR1 MNHEY and CDR2 SVGAGI. The CDR3 consists of 13 residues. V shed 7 bases and J shed 8 bases, with 12 bases lying between them. The DNA for the CDR3 is TGTGCCAGCAAGGGGCAAGTGGATTCACCCCTCCACTTT. It codes for CASKGQVDSPLHF.

With respect to this clone: The same CDR3 also results from other DNA sequences found in this sample. This chain uses TRBV6-4 with TRBJ2-3; 12 nucleotides match TRBD2. V gave up 0 bases and J gave up 5 bases; unmatched junction bases: 0. This CDR3 comprises 15 residues. Germline assignment: CDR1 MRHNA and CDR2 SNTAGT. The CDR3 sequence: CASSDSTSGGDTQYF. The CDR3 bases are TGTGCCAGCAGTGACTCGACTAGCGGGGGAGATACGCAGTATTTT.

V and J are TRBV10-3 and TRBJ2-1; D perhaps matches TRBD2 (7 bases). The germline V and J ends were trimmed by 6 bases and 8 bases, with 20 bases remaining between them. Germline V gene sequence: CDR1 ENHRY, CDR2 SYGVKD. CDR3 length equals 15 residues. The CDR3 DNA reads as TGTGCCATCAGCCCTGGGGGGGGGCATGGGGATGAGCAGTTCTTC. This encodes CAISPGGGHGDEQFF.

The chain has TRBV27 and TRBJ1-2; 10 nucleotides match TRBD1. J gave up 3 bases and V 5 bases, and 9 bases lay outside the gene matches. CDR1 and CDR2 (germline): MNHEY, SMNVEV (reference sequence). CDR3 length: 16 amino acids. CDR3 DNA: TGTGCCAGCAGTCGGACAGGGGGGAGGGGGTACTATGGCTACACCTTC. It yields the protein CASSRTGGRGYYGYTF.

This chain links TRBV19 with TRBJ2-7; TRBD2 matches at 10 bases. V gave up 3 bases and J gave up 2 bases; unmatched junction bases: 16. The CDR3 length is 19 residues. Germline CDR1 is LNHDA and CDR2 is SQIVND (reference sequence). CDR3 nucleotides: TGTGCCAGTAGTATGGGTCGGGAAGCGGGGGGGACGAACCCCTACGAGCAGTACTTC. It codes for CASSMGREAGGTNPYEQYF. Looking up the rest from reference TRBV19 and TRBJ2-7 gives the full variable domain: DGGITQSPKYLFRKEGQNVTLSCEQNLNHDAMYWYRQDPGQGLRLIYYSQIVNDFQKGDIAEGYSVSREKKESFPLTVTSAQKNPTAFYLCASSMGREAGGTNPYEQYFGPGTRLTVT.

The chain employs TRBV19 and TRBJ2-5; perhaps TRBD1 as D (6 bases). Per germline, CDR1 LNHDA and CDR2 SQIVND (reference sequence). This CDR3 is 16 amino acids long. The ends were cut back, 1 base at V and 5 bases at J, with 17 bases in the middle. DNA for the CDR3: TGTGCCAGTAGTATAGCAGGGGCCCTATCTCGGGAGACCCAGTACTTC. Translation: CASSIAGALSRETQYF.

The chain joins TRBV6-4 to TRBJ1-5; D is uncertain. CDR3 length: 14 residues. Germline CDR1 MRHNA, CDR2 SNTAGT. Trimming cost V 5 bases and J 2 bases, with 10 bases left between them. CDR3 amino acids: CASSPGEGNQPQHF. CDR3 sequence (DNA): TGTGCCAGCAGTCCCGGGGAGGGCAATCAGCCCCAGCATTTT.

The chain uses TRBV6-2 or TRBV6-3 and TRBJ2-2; 8 positions agree with TRBD2. Germline assignment: CDR1 MNHEY and CDR2 SVGEGT. V was clipped by 0 bases and J by 1 base; unmatched bases: 4. CDR3 length: 17 amino acids. Here the CDR3 reads CASSYSMSGGNTGELFF. The CDR3 DNA sequence: TGTGCCAGCAGTTACTCGATGAGCGGGGGGAACACCGGGGAGCTGTTTTTT.

Written as DNA, the CDR3 is TGCGCCAGCAGCTTGGTCGGGCAGGGGGTTTTACTGAACACTGAAGCTTTCTTT. This codes for CASSLVGQGVLLNTEAFF. The chain links TRBV5-1 to TRBJ1-1, with 7 nucleotides matching TRBD1. V trimming: 0 bases; J trimming: 0 bases; junction bases outside the gene matches: 11. The CDR3 runs 18 residues. Germline lookup yields CDR1 SGHRS and CDR2 YFSETQ.

V is TRBV6-1 and J is TRBJ1-5; the D gene is possibly TRBD1 (6 bases). The CDR3 consists of 14 residues. V shed 3 bases and J shed 7 bases, with 13 bases lying between them. Germline V gives CDR1 MNHNS, CDR2 SASEGT. CDR3 residues: CASSDAGAAQPQHF. The CDR3, as DNA: TGTGCCAGCAGTGATGCGGGGGCGGCCCAGCCCCAGCATTTT.

The chain couples TRBV18 to TRBJ2-3, with 10 bases identical to TRBD1. Germline CDR1 KGHSH, CDR2 LQKENI. Trimming removed 3 bases from V and 1 base from J; junction bases left unmatched: 10. CDR3 length equals 18 residues. The CDR3 bases are TGTGCCAGCTCACCCTTATCGGGACAGGGGACGGGCACAGATACGCAGTATTTT. Protein: CASSPLSGQGTGTDTQYF. The full variable domain, rest sourced from reference TRBV18 and TRBJ2-3, is NAGVMQNPRHLVRRRGQEARLRCSPMKGHSHVYWYRQLPEEGLKFMVYLQKENIIDESGMPKERFSAEFPKEGPSILRIQQVVRGDSAAYFCASSPLSGQGTGTDTQYFGPGTRLTVL.

The chain carries TRBV29-1 and TRBJ2-7; a weak D match, TRBD2 (6 bases). The CDR3 loop spans 12 amino acids. CDR1 is SQVTM, CDR2 ANQGSEA, per germline. Here the CDR3 reads CLSSESSYEQYF. Here the CDR3 DNA reads TGCCTCTCTAGCGAGAGCTCCTACGAGCAGTACTTC.

The chain combines TRBV11-2 with TRBJ2-7; the D gene is possibly TRBD2 (6 bases). The CDR3 loop spans 14 amino acids. From germline, CDR1 is SGHAT and CDR2 FQNNGV. V lost 5 bases, J lost 3 bases, and 14 bases lay in between. CDR3: CASSPQSGDYEQYF. In DNA, the CDR3 is TGTGCCAGCAGCCCACAATCGGGAGACTACGAGCAGTACTTC.

The chain links TRBV4-2 to TRBJ1-2; a possible D gene is TRBD1 (5 bases). V was trimmed by 1 base and J by 0 bases, leaving 9 bases between them. This CDR3 is 15 amino acids long. CDR1 LGHNA and CDR2 YNFKEQ come from the germline V gene. The CDR3 bases are TGTGCCAGCAGCCAAGGGGGGGGATCTAACTATGGCTACACCTTC. Its translation: CASSQGGGSNYGYTF.

J is TRBJ1-5 and V is TRBV6-1; D not resolved. This CDR3 region has 16 residues. Trimming shortened V by 0 bases and J by 0 bases, and 9 bases separated the two germline ends. Germline CDR1 MNHNS, CDR2 SASEGT. The CDR3: CASSEATLHSNQPQHF. CDR3 nucleotide sequence: TGTGCCAGCAGTGAAGCGACACTTCATAGCAATCAGCCCCAGCATTTT.